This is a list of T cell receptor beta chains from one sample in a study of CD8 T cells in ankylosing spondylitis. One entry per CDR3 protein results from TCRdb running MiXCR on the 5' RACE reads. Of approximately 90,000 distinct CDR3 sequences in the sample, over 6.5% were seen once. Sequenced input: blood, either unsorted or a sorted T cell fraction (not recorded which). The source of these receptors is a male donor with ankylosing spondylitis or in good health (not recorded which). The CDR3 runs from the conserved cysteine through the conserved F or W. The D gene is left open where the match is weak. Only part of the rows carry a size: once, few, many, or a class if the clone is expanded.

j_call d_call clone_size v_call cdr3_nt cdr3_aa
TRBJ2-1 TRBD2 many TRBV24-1 TGTGCCACCAGCTCTAGCGGGAGGGATGAGCAGTTCTTC CATSSSGRDEQFF
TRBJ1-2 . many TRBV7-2 TGTGCCACTAATCAGAACTATGGCTACACCTTC CATNQNYGYTF
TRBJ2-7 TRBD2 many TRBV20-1 TGCAGTGCTAGGCCCCTAGCGGGGGGCTCCTACGAGCAGTACTTC CSARPLAGGSYEQYF
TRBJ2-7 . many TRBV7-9 TGTGCCAGCAGCTTATCGGGGGACCCCTACGAGCAGTACTTC CASSLSGDPYEQYF
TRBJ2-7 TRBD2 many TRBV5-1 TGCGCCAGCAGCTTGGGTGTACTAGCGGGAGGCTACGAGCAGTACTTC CASSLGVLAGGYEQYF
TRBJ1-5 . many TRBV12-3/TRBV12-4 TGTGCCAGCAGTTTGAGGCAGGGAGGCAATCAGCCCCAGCATTTT CASSLRQGGNQPQHF
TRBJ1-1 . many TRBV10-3 TGTGCCATCAGTGCGGTCCAGGGTGAAGCTTTCTTT CAISAVQGEAFF
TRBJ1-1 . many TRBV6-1 TGTGCCAGCAGGTCCGGGACAACGAACACTGAAGCTTTCTTT CASRSGTTNTEAFF
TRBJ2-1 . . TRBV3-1 TGTGCCAGCAGACTTGGGTGGGGTCCAGGCGGGGAGCAGTTCTTC CASRLGWGPGGEQFF
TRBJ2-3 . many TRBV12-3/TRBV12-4 TGTGCCAGCAGTCCCCCGAGGCCGGATACGCAGTATTTT CASSPPRPDTQYF
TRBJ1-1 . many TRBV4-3 TGCGCCAGCAGCCAAGATTTGGGTACTGAAGCTTTCTTT CASSQDLGTEAFF
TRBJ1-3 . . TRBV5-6 TGTGCCAGCAGCGGCAGAGGCGCAGACGGAAACACCATATATTTT CASSGRGADGNTIYF
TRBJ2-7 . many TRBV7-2 TGTGCCAGCAGTTATCGTAGCGGCGCCTACGAGCAGTACTTC CASSYRSGAYEQYF
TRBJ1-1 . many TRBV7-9 TGTGCCAGCCGCCCGGTCGACACTGAAGCTTTCTTT CASRPVDTEAFF
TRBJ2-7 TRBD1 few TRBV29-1 TGCAGCGTTGAAGTCCCAGGGGGCGAGTACGAGCAGTACTTC CSVEVPGGEYEQYF
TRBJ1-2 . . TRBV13 TGTGCCAGCAGCTTTTACAGGGCAAGTGGCTACACCTTC CASSFYRASGYTF
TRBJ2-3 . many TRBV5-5 TGTGCCAGCAGTTCAACGTGGGGCACAGATACGCAGTATTTT CASSSTWGTDTQYF
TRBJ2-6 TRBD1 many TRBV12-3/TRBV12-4 TGTGCCAGCAGTCCCAGGACAGGGGCCTTTGGGGCCAACGTCCTGACTTTC CASSPRTGAFGANVLTF
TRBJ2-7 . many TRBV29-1 TGCAGCGTTGAAAAAAGTAGCTCCTACGAGCAGTACTTC CSVEKSSSYEQYF
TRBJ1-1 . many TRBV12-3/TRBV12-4 TGTGCCAGCAGTTTACAGGCCGGGAACACTGAAGCTTTCTTT CASSLQAGNTEAFF
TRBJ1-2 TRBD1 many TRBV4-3 TGCGCCAGCAGCCAAGACCCCCGGACAGGGGGAGGCTACACCTTC CASSQDPRTGGGYTF
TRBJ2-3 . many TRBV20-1 TGCAGTGCTAGTTGGCCCGCTGGCACAGATACGCAGTATTTT CSASWPAGTDTQYF
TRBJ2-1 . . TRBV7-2 TGTGCCAGCAGCTTAGTAGGCGGCAATGAGCAGTTCTTC CASSLVGGNEQFF
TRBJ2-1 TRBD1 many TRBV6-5 TGTGCCAGCAGTTACGCCAGTCTTCTAGACAGGGGACACAATGAGCAGTTCTTC CASSYASLLDRGHNEQFF
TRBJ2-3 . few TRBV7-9 TGTGCCAGCAGCCGCCTGCCTAGTGTCGGCACAGATACGCAGTATTTT CASSRLPSVGTDTQYF
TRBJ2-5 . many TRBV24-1 TGTGCCACCAGTGATCCGAGGACAGCCCAAGAGACCCAGTACTTC CATSDPRTAQETQYF
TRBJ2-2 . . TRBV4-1 TGCGCCAGCAGCCCCGATGAAGGGGTTAGGAGGGGCGCGGGGGAGCTGTTTTTT CASSPDEGVRRGAGELFF
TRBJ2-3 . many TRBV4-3 TGCGCCAGCAGCCAAGACCCCGACACAGATACGCAGTATTTT CASSQDPDTDTQYF
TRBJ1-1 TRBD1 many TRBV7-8 TGTGCCAGCAGAAGGGACAGGGGCCTCGCTGAAGCTTTCTTT CASRRDRGLAEAFF
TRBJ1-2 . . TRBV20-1 TGCAGTGCTAGAAACAGGGCCAGCTATGGCTACACCTTC CSARNRASYGYTF
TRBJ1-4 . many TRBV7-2 TGTGCCAGCAGCTCAGCACAGGGTGTGCTGTTTTTT CASSSAQGVLFF
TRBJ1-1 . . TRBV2 TGTGCCAGCAGTGAAGGGCATCAGGGAAACACTGAAGCTTTCTTT CASSEGHQGNTEAFF
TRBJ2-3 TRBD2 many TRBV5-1 TGCGCCAGCAGCTCGGGACTAGCGGGAGGAAAAGATACGCAGTATTTT CASSSGLAGGKDTQYF